The 7 T cell receptor beta chains in this list originate from one sample, sequenced in a study of T cell repertoires in cytomegalovirus infection. TCRdb analysed the reads with MiXCR anew, one entry per CDR3 protein. The data contain a few hundred thousand distinct CDR3 sequences, about 17% of them singletons. The sample comprised PBMCs. These receptors were collected from a human donor in good health (CMV status not recorded). Some clones in this sample may be carry-over from other donors' samples.

This clonotype was counted a few times. The chain has TRBV20-1 and TRBJ2-1, with 7 bases aligning to TRBD1. The germline CDR1 and CDR2 sequences are DFQATT and SNEGSKA (reference sequence). CDR3 length equals 15 residues. Trimming at V came to 2 bases and at J to 4 bases, leaving 8 bases not matched to a gene. Here the CDR3 reads CSARLPGRGYNEQFF. The CDR3 region has the DNA TGCAGTGCTAGACTTCCTGGCAGGGGGTACAATGAGCAGTTCTTC.

This clonotype was found many times. The CDR3 loop is CASSSLGAEVSNQPQHF. The DNA for the CDR3 is TGTGCCAGCAGCTCACTTGGGGCGGAGGTTAGCAATCAGCCCCAGCATTTT. The V gene is TRBV7-6, the J gene TRBJ1-5; TRBD1 is a possible D gene (5 bases). Trimming stripped 4 bases from V and 0 bases from J, with 16 bases between. This CDR3 comprises 17 residues. Germline assignment: CDR1 SGHVS and CDR2 FNYEAQ.

This clonotype showed up just once. The chain recombines TRBV5-6 with TRBJ2-7; D is ambiguous. The CDR3 has 13 amino acids. The V gene lost 4 bases and the J gene lost 3 bases, with 11 bases spanning the gap. CDR1 is SGHDT and CDR2 is YYEEEE in the germline V gene. The CDR3 sequence is CASSRGSVYEQYF. CDR3 in DNA: TGTGCCAGCAGCCGAGGATCGGTCTACGAGCAGTACTTC.

This clonotype was seen only a few times. The chain combines TRBV2 with TRBJ2-7; 10 bases are shared with TRBD1. CDR1 is SNHLY, CDR2 FYNNEI, per germline. The length of the CDR3 is 15 residues. J was trimmed by 2 bases and V by 6 bases; bases with no gene match: 7. CDR3 coding DNA: TGTGCCAGCAGAAGACCTGGACAGGGGGCCTACGAGCAGTACTTC. Its protein is CASRRPGQGAYEQYF.

This chain connects TRBV29-1 to TRBJ2-6, with TRBD1 matching 7 bases. Trimming removed 4 bases from V and 0 bases from J; junction bases left unmatched: 3. CDR1 and CDR2 (germline): SQVTM, ANQGSEA. The CDR3 spans 15 residues. The CDR3 nucleotides are TGCAGCGTTGTCGCAGGGGGCTCTGGGGCCAACGTCCTGACTTTC. Amino acids: CSVVAGGSGANVLTF.

The genes are TRBV20-1 and TRBJ2-7, with TRBD2 as a possible D gene (5 bases). CDR3 length equals 12 residues. Germline V gives CDR1 DFQATT, CDR2 SNEGSKA (reference sequence). Trimming left V 5 bases short and J 3 bases short, with 11 bases between. CDR3 sequence reads: CSAQETIYEQYF. In DNA, the CDR3 is TGCAGTGCTCAGGAGACTATCTACGAGCAGTACTTC.

This clonotype was picked up many times. V and J are TRBV4-2 and TRBJ1-6; D gene unclear. The V end was cut by 0 bases, the J end by 0 bases, with 6 bases between. Germline CDR1 and CDR2: LGHNA and YNFKEQ. CDR3 size: 16 residues. The CDR3 region is CASSQDVASYNSPLHF. As DNA, the CDR3 is TGTGCCAGCAGCCAAGATGTGGCCTCCTATAATTCACCCCTCCACTTT.